Reported below is one T cell receptor (beta chain). Its antigen is unidentified. CDR1 and CDR2 from the germline V gene are GTSNPN and SVGIG (reference sequence). The CDR3 consists of 15 residues. V was cut by 2 bases and J by 0 bases, with 12 bases left in between. The data derive from a study of cytomegalovirus exposure and HLA in healthy donors. Study-wide results and limits: A later analysis by the authors found several of the most significant clusters apparently linked to common viral pathogens.

Healthy donors of bone marrow made up the group. PCR involved 60 Vbeta and 13 Jbeta primers. Sequenced by immunoSEQ multiplex PCR; TCRdb stores in-frame clones only, minus some. The sample has about 190,000 clones; around four fifths are singletons. The J gene is TRBJ2-3, the V gene TRBV30; D not resolved. The sequenced sample was PBMCs. This sequence was found in a woman aged 40 to 50 in good health and CMV-seronegative. The CDR3 bases are TGTGCCTGGAGTACATTGGCTAGTAGCACAGATACGCAGTATTTT. Residues: CAWSTLASSTDTQYF.